This T cell receptor (beta chain) came from a study of T cells in localized non-small cell lung cancer (TCRdb year 2020). For the study in its entirety: T cell repertoires of some 240 early-stage NSCLC patients were analyzed, with tumors being compared against uninvolved tumor-adjacent lungs. The cohort was made up of approximately 250 treatment-naive NSCLC patients whose localized lung tumors had been resected. The mean age of the NSCLC patients was just over 65 years, with about 130 men and 85 to 110 women. Study-wide findings and limitations: Since the design was exploratory, TCR variables were selected using unadjusted p-values with no false-discovery rate correction. Multi-region tumor sequencing was not performed, so intratumor heterogeneity could not be excluded. The highest T cell clonality was observed in uninvolved tumor-adjacent lung, where clonality exceeded that of tumor, suggesting that antigenic responses were more focused in uninvolved tumor-adjacent lung. A median of approximately 53 of the top 100 tumor clones turned up in the paired uninvolved adjacent lung, and 25 to 35 of those clones also ranked among the top 100 of that same adjacent lung. Longer overall survival was associated with higher T cell density in blood, whereas shorter survival was associated with higher clonality in adjacent lung.

Including cysteine and phenylalanine, the CDR3 has 13 amino acids. Only the CDR3 portion is preserved as DNA: 39 bases, with reading frame beginning at the first base. CDR1 and CDR2, looked up from the germline V gene, are SGHTA and FQGNSA. Trimming takes 5 bases from V and 0 bases from J, and the germline ends sit 8 bases apart. In the case of this clone: Its cognate antigen has yet to be identified. The sample holds no much larger clone one base away, and base qualities are not on file.

At diagnosis, peripheral blood, uninvolved tumor-adjacent lung and tumor were collected and stored as a combination of fresh-frozen and FFPE material. For TCR repertoire profiling, the blood samples were analyzed as peripheral blood mononuclear cells. The immunoSEQ Assay was used to sequence TCR beta CDR3 regions from DNA. On the study's bioinformatics: T cell density was computed as TCR beta template counts normalized to usable DNA estimated by amplifying housekeeping genes. The preseqR package was used to estimate richness by extrapolating to 400,000 templates for PBMC samples and to 120,000 templates for tissue samples. Clonality was taken to be one minus Pielou's evenness. To identify tissue-enriched TCRs, differential abundance testing was run on productive amino-acid clonotypes with a minimum total count of 5 and an alpha of 0.1. The Jaccard Index and the Morisita Overlap Index were used to measure how much the repertoires overlapped between compartments. TCR beta CDR3s were clustered by GLIPH together with public tetramer-defined viral CDR3s, and at least three viral sequences plus V-gene enrichment were required for viral motifs. The table was pulled from immuneACCESS by TCRdb, which kept in-frame rearrangements only. Such tables lose some clones; where checked, under half of the loss comes from unresolved V genes, and the rest has no known cause. D and trimming come from the DNA, and the V and J calls and clone size come from that table. The sample yields about 33,000 clones; around 73% were counted once. The top ten clonotypes cover around a third of the sample.

The starting material was peripheral blood, obtained before any cancer treatment. This receptor was identified in a male donor aged 60 or over with stage II squamous cell lung carcinoma. Recombination linked TRBV7-2 to TRBJ2-7, with no D gene named confidently. In nucleotides, the sequence is TGTGCCAGCAGCGGCCGGAGCTCCTACGAGCAGTACTTC. Its product reads: CASSGRSSYEQYF. Beyond the CDR3, the reference TRBV7-2 and TRBJ2-7 genes provide the residues; the full variable domain reads: GAGVSQSPSNKVTEKGKDVELRCDPISGHTALYWYRQSLGQGLEFLIYFQGNSAPDKSGLPSDRFSAERTGGSVSTLTIQRTQQEDSAVYLCASSGRSSYEQYFGPGTRLTVT.